A single sample is the source of the 25 T cell receptor beta chains below, sequenced in a study of T cells in tuberculosis. Produced via immunoSEQ multiplex PCR; TCRdb's table is partial and in-frame only. The sample shows tens of thousands of clones, just over 90% of them seen only once. After thawing and overnight rest, PBMC were stained with GMM-loaded CD1B tetramer, viability dye and anti-CD3 for sorting. The CD1B tetramers carried C32 glucose monomycolate purified from Rhodococcus equi. Input material: CD1b-GMM tetramer-negative cells sorted from PBMCs. The receptors stem from an adult woman with latent tuberculosis.

This chain links TRBV13 with TRBJ2-5; 10 nucleotides line up with TRBD2. The V gene's germline CDR1 is PRHDT and CDR2 FYEKMQ (reference sequence). The CDR3 has 14 residues. With 6 bases clipped from V and 3 bases from J, the junction kept 4 bases outside the gene matches. This chain's CDR3 is CASRQAGGKETQYF. The DNA of the CDR3 is TGTGCCAGCAGACAAGCGGGGGGGAAAGAGACCCAGTACTTC.

The J gene is TRBJ2-3, the V gene TRBV7-9, with D possibly TRBD1 on 5 matching bases. Per germline, CDR1 SEHNR and CDR2 FQNEAQ (reference sequence). The CDR3 totals 19 residues. Between the trimmed V and J ends, which lost 0 bases and 0 bases, there was a span of 19 bases. The CDR3 nucleotides read TGTGCCAGCAGCTTAGCGGGTGGGGCTTCGAGACGGAGCACAGATACGCAGTATTTT. Amino acids: CASSLAGGASRRSTDTQYF.

V and J are TRBV19 and TRBJ1-2; perhaps TRBD1 as D (6 bases). This CDR3 spans 13 amino acids. Germline CDR1 reads LNHDA; CDR2 reads SQIVND (reference sequence). V lost 6 bases, J lost 2 bases, and 10 bases lay in between. This CDR3 is CASRQTGNYGYTF. CDR3 DNA sequence: TGTGCCAGTAGACAAACAGGGAACTATGGCTACACCTTC.

This chain links TRBV14 with TRBJ1-2, with D unresolved. The CDR3 is made up of 16 amino acids. From germline, CDR1 is SGHDN and CDR2 FVKESK. Deletions cut 3 bases from V and 4 bases from J, with 18 bases between. In DNA form, the CDR3 reads TGTGCCAGCAGCCACCGGACTAGGACGGAGGCCTATGGCTACACCTTC. Translation: CASSHRTRTEAYGYTF.

The chain recombines TRBV29-1 with TRBJ2-3, with D possibly matching TRBD2 (5 bases). This CDR3 has 18 amino acids. The ends were cut back, 7 bases at V and 0 bases at J, with 26 bases in the middle. The germline V gene has CDR1 SQVTM and CDR2 ANQGSEA. In DNA form, the CDR3 reads TGCAGCGCCCTGTCTACCCCGGGGATCACAACTAGCACAGATACGCAGTATTTT. It yields the protein CSALSTPGITTSTDTQYF.

This clone is a singleton in its sample. The chain is built from TRBV25-1 and TRBJ1-5; D gene uncertain. V lost 4 bases to trimming and J lost 9 bases, with 7 bases between them. The CDR3 loop spans 11 amino acids. Germline CDR1 and CDR2: MGHDK and SYGVNS. CDR3 region: CASSANGPQHF. DNA of the CDR3: TGTGCCAGCAGTGCGAACGGGCCCCAGCATTTT.

The gene calls are TRBV7-6 and TRBJ2-1, with TRBD2 matching 13 bases. V lost 3 bases, J lost 8 bases, and 10 bases stayed unmatched. The CDR3 totals 17 residues. The germline V gene has CDR1 SGHVS and CDR2 FNYEAQ. CDR3 sequence (DNA): TGTGCCAGCAGCTTGGGTAGCACTAGCGGGGGGGCCCATGAGCAGTTCTTC. This codes for CASSLGSTSGGAHEQFF.

The rearrangement uses TRBV27 and TRBJ2-6, with TRBD1 as a possible D gene (6 bases). Deletions cut 3 bases from V and 0 bases from J, with 15 bases between. Germline CDR1 reads MNHEY; CDR2 reads SMNVEV (reference sequence). The CDR3 runs 18 residues. The CDR3 nucleotides are TGTGCCAGCAGTTTTAAAGGACAGTTCATCTCTGGGGCCAACGTCCTGACTTTC. Its protein is CASSFKGQFISGANVLTF.

The genes are TRBV11-2 and TRBJ2-1, with D tentatively TRBD1 (6 bases). The V gene lost 4 bases and the J gene lost 7 bases, with 17 bases spanning the gap. Germline CDR1 is SGHAT and CDR2 is FQNNGV. CDR3 length: 15 amino acids. This chain's CDR3 is CASSSTRVQGNEQFF. CDR3 nucleotides: TGTGCCAGCAGCTCGACCAGAGTGCAGGGGAATGAGCAGTTCTTC. The full variable domain, completed using reference TRBV11-2 and TRBJ2-1, is EAGVAQSPRYKIIEKRQSVAFWCNPISGHATLYWYQQILGQGPKLLIQFQNNGVVDDSQLPKDRFSAERLKGVDSTLKIQPAKLEDSAVYLCASSSTRVQGNEQFFGPGTRLTVL.

The chain has TRBV2 and TRBJ2-3; TRBD2 matches at 14 bases. CDR1 SNHLY and CDR2 FYNNEI come from the germline V gene. The junction had 7 bases not matched to a gene; V was cut back by 6 bases and J by 5 bases. CDR3 length: 16 residues. For the CDR3, the DNA is TGTGCCAGCAGCGCGGGACTAGCGGGGGTACGAGATACGCAGTATTTT. Its protein is CASSAGLAGVRDTQYF.

V is TRBV13 and J is TRBJ2-1; TRBD2 matches 9 bases. Germline CDR1 and CDR2: PRHDT and FYEKMQ (reference sequence). This CDR3 contains 20 residues. V was clipped by 2 bases and J by 7 bases; unmatched bases: 21. CDR3 DNA sequence: TGTGCCAGCAGCTTACAACTGGCTAGCGGGGAAGTTAGGTTGGGAAATGAGCAGTTCTTC. Encoded protein: CASSLQLASGEVRLGNEQFF.

This clone was recorded once. The genes are TRBV14 and TRBJ2-7, with 9 bases fitting TRBD1. The V gene's germline CDR1 is SGHDN and CDR2 FVKESK. The length of the CDR3 is 13 residues. V shed 8 bases and J 5 bases; nucleotides not matched to a gene: 7. The CDR3 loop is CASAGQGANEQYF. The CDR3 DNA sequence: TGTGCCAGCGCGGGACAGGGTGCAAACGAGCAGTACTTC. Drawing the rest from reference TRBV14 and TRBJ2-7, the complete variable domain is EAGVTQFPSHSVIEKGQTVTLRCDPISGHDNLYWYRRVMGKEIKFLLHFVKESKQDESGMPNNRFLAERTGGTYSTLKVQPAELEDSGVYFCASAGQGANEQYFGPGTRLTVT.

This clone was detected only once. V usage is TRBV7-9 and J usage is TRBJ2-2; 8 bases match TRBD1. The CDR3 length is 16 residues. V was clipped by 0 bases and J by 3 bases; unmatched bases: 3. Germline-derived CDR1 and CDR2 are SEHNR and FQNEAQ (reference sequence). The CDR3 DNA reads TGTGCCAGCAGCTTAGCTGGCAGGGGGCACACCGGGGAGCTGTTTTTT. This gives the protein CASSLAGRGHTGELFF.

The rearrangement links TRBV5-1 to TRBJ1-2; no clear D. V was pared by 4 bases and J by 2 bases, with 18 bases between. Germline CDR1 SGHRS, CDR2 YFSETQ. The CDR3 consists of 16 residues. The CDR3 loop is CASSPKPGTPNYGYTF. The CDR3 DNA reads as TGCGCCAGCAGCCCGAAGCCGGGAACTCCAAACTATGGCTACACCTTC.

V and J are TRBV10-3 and TRBJ2-7; 9 positions match TRBD1. Per the germline V gene, CDR1 is ENHRY and CDR2 is SYGVKD. The CDR3 has 16 amino acids. Trimming cost V 2 bases and J 2 bases; bases outside gene matches: 7. This CDR3 reads CAISEPGQGFAYEQYF. The CDR3 DNA follows: TGTGCCATCAGTGAGCCTGGACAGGGGTTTGCCTACGAGCAGTACTTC.

This rearrangement joins TRBV11-3 to TRBJ2-1; TRBD2 matches 9 bases. The V gene end was trimmed by 3 bases and the J gene end by 3 bases; junction bases not matched to a gene: 3. Looked up from germline, CDR1 is SGHNT and CDR2 is YENEEA. CDR3 length: 15 amino acids. The CDR3 nucleotides are TGTGCCAGCAGCTTCCGTAGCGGGGGCTACAATGAGCAGTTCTTC. Amino acid sequence: CASSFRSGGYNEQFF.

The rearrangement uses TRBV2 and TRBJ2-2; tentatively, D is TRBD1 (5 bases). Germline V gene data show CDR1 as SNHLY and CDR2 as FYNNEI. The germline V and J ends were trimmed by 4 bases and 2 bases, with 11 bases remaining between them. The CDR3 is made up of 15 amino acids. The CDR3 reads CASSVVDTNTGELFF. The CDR3 nucleotides are TGTGCCAGCAGTGTGGTGGACACCAACACCGGGGAGCTGTTTTTT. The whole variable domain, filled in from reference TRBV2 and TRBJ2-2, reads EPEVTQTPSHQVTQMGQEVILRCVPISNHLYFYWYRQILGQKVEFLVSFYNNEISEKSEIFDDQFSVERPDGSNFTLKIRSTKLEDSAMYFCASSVVDTNTGELFFGEGSRLTVL.

This chain links TRBV19 with TRBJ1-2; weak D call: TRBD1 (5 bases). V was trimmed by 3 bases and J by 2 bases, leaving 16 bases between them. This CDR3 comprises 16 residues. Germline CDR1 reads LNHDA; CDR2 reads SQIVND (reference sequence). The CDR3 loop reads CASSIDSSRHNYGYTF. CDR3 nucleotide sequence: TGTGCCAGTAGTATCGACAGTTCTCGCCACAACTATGGCTACACCTTC.

The chain joins TRBV5-4 to TRBJ2-2; D call uncertain. In germline, CDR1 is SGHNT, CDR2 YYREEE (reference sequence). V lost 2 bases and J 0 bases, leaving 2 bases between the germline ends. This CDR3 comprises 13 residues. CDR3: CASSFANTGELFF. The CDR3 DNA follows: TGTGCCAGCAGCTTCGCGAACACCGGGGAGCTGTTTTTT.

As DNA, the CDR3 is TGTGCCAGTAGGGACAGGGGGAGCAATCAGCCCCAGCATTTT. Its translation: CASRDRGSNQPQHF. The chain combines TRBV19 with TRBJ1-5; TRBD1 agrees at 10 bases. Trimming took 6 bases from V and 1 from J; bases not matched to a gene: 0. The CDR3 runs 14 residues. Germline V gene data show CDR1 as LNHDA and CDR2 as SQIVND (reference sequence).

This chain connects TRBV4-1 to TRBJ2-1; D is uncertain. Germline CDR1 reads MGHRA; CDR2 reads YSYEKL. Trimming took off 1 base at V and 9 bases at J, with 7 bases between the two ends. The CDR3 has 12 residues. CDR3 in DNA: TGCGCCAGCAGCCAAGGAACCGGTGAGCAGTTCTTC. This encodes CASSQGTGEQFF.

This clone showed up just once. This chain connects TRBV30 to TRBJ1-2; D gene unclear. Germline lookup yields CDR1 GTSNPN and CDR2 SVGIG (reference sequence). There are 9 residues in the CDR3. The ends were cut back, 8 bases at V and 7 bases at J, with 8 bases in the middle. CDR3: CALGGGYTF. The CDR3 bases are TGTGCCCTTGGAGGTGGCTACACCTTC.

The chain joins TRBV5-4 to TRBJ2-7, with a weak D call TRBD1 (6 bases). The CDR3 has 12 residues. The germline gives CDR1 SGHNT, CDR2 YYREEE (reference sequence). Trimming took off 4 bases at V and 5 bases at J, with 10 bases between the two ends. In DNA form, the CDR3 reads TGTGCCAGCAGCCTGTACAGGGACGAGCAGTACTTC. Translated: CASSLYRDEQYF.

The J gene is TRBJ2-5, the V gene TRBV28; possible D gene TRBD2, 6 bases. CDR1 is MDHEN and CDR2 is SYDVKM in the germline V gene. Trimming took off 2 bases at V and 3 bases at J, with 25 bases between the two ends. CDR3 length: 19 residues. This CDR3 is CASSLGSGGVRPRKETQYF. The CDR3 coding sequence is TGTGCCAGCAGTTTAGGGTCAGGCGGGGTCCGTCCCCGAAAAGAGACCCAGTACTTC.

The V gene is TRBV6-1, the J gene TRBJ2-3; no firm D call. Trimming shortened V by 7 bases and J by 1 base, and 6 bases separated the two germline ends. Germline loops: CDR1 MNHNS, CDR2 SASEGT. The CDR3 spans 12 residues. The CDR3 loop is CASTLGTDTQYF. DNA of the CDR3: TGTGCCAGCACTCTTGGCACAGATACGCAGTATTTT.